The 3 T cell receptor beta chains below were found in one sample sequenced in a study of OX40 agonist ivuxolimab in advanced cancers. Profiled with immunoSEQ multiplex PCR; TCRdb holds only in-frame clones, not every one. The sample shows fewer than 15,000 clones, more than 75% of them seen only once. Sequencing used CD4+ or CD8+ T cells sorted from blood, obtained in a trial of the OX40 agonist ivuxolimab. All receptors derive from an adult with an advanced solid tumor such as melanoma, head and neck, liver or kidney cancer.

This clone has more than one count but fewer than ten. This sequence joins TRBV4-1 and TRBJ1-2, with D maybe TRBD1 (6 bases). The CDR3 runs to 14 residues. Germline CDR1 reads MGHRA; CDR2 reads YSYEKL. Between the trimmed V and J ends, which lost 4 bases and 4 bases, there was a span of 13 bases. The CDR3 spells CASSRELDSYGYTF. The CDR3 nucleotides are TGCGCCAGCAGCCGGGAGTTGGACAGCTATGGCTACACCTTC.

In this sample, this clone turned up a few times. This sequence joins TRBV7-9 and TRBJ1-2, with no clear D. Between the trimmed V and J ends, which lost 5 bases and 4 bases, there was a span of 20 bases. The CDR3 length is 16 residues. Germline CDR1 reads SEHNR; CDR2 reads FQNEAQ (reference sequence). The CDR3 protein is CASSASSDRRIYGYTF. CDR3 bases: TGTGCCAGCAGCGCGTCTTCGGACCGAAGGATCTATGGCTACACCTTC.

The gene calls are TRBV6-4 and TRBJ2-2; 7 bases are a match to TRBD1. CDR1 MRHNA and CDR2 SNTAGT come from the germline V gene. The CDR3 consists of 14 residues. The ends lost 6 bases at V and 0 bases at J; junction bases unmatched: 1. CDR3 coding DNA: TGTGCCAGCAGGCAGGGGGCGAACACCGGGGAGCTGTTTTTT. Translated, it gives CASRQGANTGELFF.